These T cell receptor beta chains were read from a single sample in a study of cytomegalovirus exposure and HLA in healthy donors. The protocol was immunoSEQ multiplex PCR, while the TCRdb copy is restricted to in-frame clones and leaves out a portion. In the table there are more than 95,000 clones, about 84% of which are singletons. The source material was PBMCs. These receptors were taken from a young man in good health and CMV-seropositive. Both conserved end residues are part of each CDR3. D genes are given only for firm matches. The listing skips clone size in some rows; elsewhere it reads once, few, many or a size class.

TRBV30	-	-	TRBJ2-7	TGTGCCTGGGGTTTCGGGAATGCGGGCGAGCAGTACTTC	CAWGFGNAGEQYF
TRBV7-9	-	-	TRBJ2-5	TGTGCCGTAAGGGGGAAGGTTATGCTTGGAGAGACCCAGTACTTC	CAVRGKVMLGETQYF
TRBV9	-	once	TRBJ2-1	TGTGCCAGCAGCCGTGTAACCGGGACTCCTAAGTTCTTC	CASSRVTGTPKFF
TRBV12-5	-	-	TRBJ2-5	TGTGCTAGTGGTTTGCCCACCGAGGAGGAGACCCAGTACTTC	CASGLPTEEETQYF
TRBV7-9	TRBD1	-	TRBJ2-7	TGTTCCAGCAGCTTTCCGGGACAGGGAGACGAGCAGTACTTC	CSSSFPGQGDEQYF
TRBV9	TRBD1	once	TRBJ1-3	TGTGCCAGCAGCGTGCAGACAGGGTGGAAGGAAAACACCATATATTTT	CASSVQTGWKENTIYF
TRBV4-1	TRBD2	-	TRBJ2-7	TGCGCCAGCAGCCAGGTTGCGGGGGCCTACGAGCAGTACTTC	CASSQVAGAYEQYF
TRBV6-1	-	-	TRBJ1-5	TGTGCCAGCAGTGGACGGGATGGGCGCGATCAGCCCCAGCATTTT	CASSGRDGRDQPQHF
TRBV7-2	-	-	TRBJ2-7	TGTGCCAGCAGCTTAGTAGGGCAGGGCTACGAGCAGTACTTC	CASSLVGQGYEQYF
TRBV5-1	-	-	TRBJ2-1	TGCGCCAGCAGCTTGGCCGGGGAGCAGTTCTTC	CASSLAGEQFF
TRBV19	-	-	TRBJ2-3	TGTGCCAGTAGTATAGATCTATCGGAGGGACCCATTTTT	CASSIDLSEGPIF
TRBV25-1	TRBD1	-	TRBJ1-2	TGTGCCAGCAGTGAATTGGACAGGGGGCAGCAGGGCTACACCTTC	CASSELDRGQQGYTF
TRBV7-9	TRBD1	-	TRBJ2-5	TGTGCCAGCAGCCCCAGGACAGGGACGGTGGAGACCCAGTACTTC	CASSPRTGTVETQYF
TRBV7-2	-	few	TRBJ2-7	TGTGCCAGCAGCTTAGTAGGGGCGAGTTCCTACGAGCAGTACTTC	CASSLVGASSYEQYF
TRBV7-6	TRBD2	-	TRBJ2-3	TGTGCCAGCAGCTTAGTGTCAGGCGGAGCGGGAGGGCCCCATACGCAGTATTTT	CASSLVSGGAGGPHTQYF
TRBV19	TRBD1	few	TRBJ1-1	TGTGCCAGTAGTTCATTACCGGGACAGGGATCCACTGAAGCTTTCTTT	CASSSLPGQGSTEAFF
TRBV5-4	TRBD1	-	TRBJ2-7	TGTGCCAGCAGCCCAACCCCCGGGACAGCCAGGGTAGACGAGCAGTACTTC	CASSPTPGTARVDEQYF
TRBV28	TRBD1	-	TRBJ1-2	TGTGCCAGCAGACGCGGGACAGGGGTCTTCTATGGCTACACCTTC	CASRRGTGVFYGYTF
TRBV27	TRBD2	few	TRBJ2-5	TGTGCCAGCAGTTTGGCCTTTGGGACTAGCCGAATCCAAGAGACCCAGTACTTC	CASSLAFGTSRIQETQYF
TRBV27	TRBD1	-	TRBJ2-3	TGTGCCAGCAGGCCGCCGGGACAGGGCCAATATTTT	CASRPPGQGQYF
TRBV9	-	-	TRBJ2-3	TGTGCCAGCAGCGTAGGTTCTTCGATGTACATTAGCACAGATACGCAGTATTTT	CASSVGSSMYISTDTQYF
TRBV30	TRBD1	-	TRBJ2-7	TGTGCCTGGAGCATGGCGGGACAGGGAGAACCCTACGAGCAGTACTTC	CAWSMAGQGEPYEQYF
TRBV6-1	-	-	TRBJ1-3	TGTGCCACATCCCAGGGCGGAGGAAACACCATATATTTT	CATSQGGGNTIYF
TRBV27	-	few	TRBJ1-1	TGTGCCAGCAGTTTAAGAGGGAACACTGAAGCTTTCTTT	CASSLRGNTEAFF
TRBV2	-	-	TRBJ1-3	TGTGCCAGCAGTGAACAATTTAGCTCTGGAAACACCATATATTTT	CASSEQFSSGNTIYF
TRBV5-1	TRBD2	-	TRBJ2-3	TGCGCCAGCAGCTTGACTAGCGGGAGAGATACGCAGTATTTT	CASSLTSGRDTQYF
TRBV19	-	-	TRBJ2-3	TGTGCCACCAGCGCAGATACGCAGTATTTT	CATSADTQYF
TRBV7-2	-	-	TRBJ2-1	TGTGCCAGCAGCCTCGTCATTTCGGGAGTCATTAACAATGAGCAGTTCTTC	CASSLVISGVINNEQFF